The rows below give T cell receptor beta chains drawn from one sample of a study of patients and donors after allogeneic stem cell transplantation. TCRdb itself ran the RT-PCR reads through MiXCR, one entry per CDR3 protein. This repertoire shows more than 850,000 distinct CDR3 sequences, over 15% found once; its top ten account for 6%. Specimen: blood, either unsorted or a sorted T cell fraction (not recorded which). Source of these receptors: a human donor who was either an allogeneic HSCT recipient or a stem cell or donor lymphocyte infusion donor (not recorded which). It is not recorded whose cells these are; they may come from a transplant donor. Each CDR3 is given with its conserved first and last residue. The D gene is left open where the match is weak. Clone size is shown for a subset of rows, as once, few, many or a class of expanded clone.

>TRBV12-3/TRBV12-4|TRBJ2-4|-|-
CASSLSPIKNIQYF
TGTGCCAGCAGTTTATCACCCATCAAAAACATTCAGTACTTC
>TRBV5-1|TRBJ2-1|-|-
CASSFKSGVNEQFF
TGCGCCAGCAGCTTCAAGAGTGGGGTCAATGAGCAGTTCTTC
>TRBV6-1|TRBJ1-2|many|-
CASIPLRKQGWNYGYTF
TGTGCCAGCATTCCCCTAAGAAAGCAGGGTTGGAACTATGGCTACACCTTC
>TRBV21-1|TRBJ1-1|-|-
CASSKSARGKWHSLDTEAFF
TGTGCCAGCAGCAAATCGGCCAGGGGGAAATGGCATTCACTGGACACTGAAGCTTTCTTT
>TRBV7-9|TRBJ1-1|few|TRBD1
CASSFTGEDEAFF
TGTGCCAGCAGCTTTACAGGGGAGGATGAAGCTTTCTTT
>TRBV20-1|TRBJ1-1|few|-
CSARGFRMNTEAFF
TGCAGTGCTAGAGGGTTCCGAATGAACACTGAAGCTTTCTTT
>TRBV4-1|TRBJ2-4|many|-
CASSQVPTAKNIQYF
TGCGCCAGCAGCCAAGTGCCAACCGCCAAAAACATTCAGTACTTC
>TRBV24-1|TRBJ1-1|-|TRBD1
CATSKTGGSEAFF
TGTGCCACCAGTAAGACAGGGGGCTCTGAAGCTTTCTTT
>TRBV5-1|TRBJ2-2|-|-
CASSLFVGHRRNEELFF
TGCGCCAGCAGCTTGTTTGTGGGACACCGGAGAAATGAGGAGCTGTTTTTT
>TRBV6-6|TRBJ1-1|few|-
CASTLTVNTEAFF
TGTGCCAGCACCCTGACAGTGAACACTGAAGCTTTCTTT
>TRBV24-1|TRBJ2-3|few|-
CATSDPTVGGSTDTQYF
TGTGCCACCAGTGATCCGACAGTGGGGGGTAGCACAGATACGCAGTATTTT
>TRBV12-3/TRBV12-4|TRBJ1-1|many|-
CASTEDRNTEAFF
TGTGCCAGCACCGAAGACAGGAACACTGAAGCTTTCTTT
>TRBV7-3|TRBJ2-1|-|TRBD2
CASSLVAGVRNEQFF
TGTGCCAGCAGCTTGGTGGCGGGAGTTAGGAATGAGCAGTTCTTC
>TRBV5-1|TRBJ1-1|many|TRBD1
CASSPGQPYMNTEAFF
TGCGCCAGCAGCCCGGGACAGCCTTACATGAACACTGAAGCTTTCTTT
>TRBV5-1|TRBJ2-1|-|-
CASSLEGGINEQFF
TGCGCCAGCAGCTTGGAGGGGGGAATAAATGAGCAGTTCTTC
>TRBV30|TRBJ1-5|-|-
CAWSSTGYSNQPQHF
TGTGCCTGGAGCTCCACAGGTTATAGCAATCAGCCCCAGCATTTT
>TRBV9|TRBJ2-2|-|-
CASSVVASPTGELFF
TGTGCCAGCAGCGTAGTGGCTAGCCCCACCGGGGAGCTGTTTTTT
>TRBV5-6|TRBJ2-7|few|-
CASTGGGSDAYEQYF
TGTGCCAGCACTGGAGGTGGGTCGGACGCATACGAGCAGTACTTC
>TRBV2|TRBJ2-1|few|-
CASSEQEALLGNEQFF
TGTGCCAGCAGTGAGCAGGAAGCGCTCCTGGGCAATGAGCAGTTCTTC
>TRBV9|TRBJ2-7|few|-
CASSTSGTYPSYEQYF
TGTGCCAGCAGCACCTCCGGGACTTATCCCTCCTACGAGCAGTACTTC
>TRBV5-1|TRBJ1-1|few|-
CASSLGGHTNTEAFF
TGCGCCAGCAGCTTGGGGGGACATACGAACACTGAAGCTTTCTTT
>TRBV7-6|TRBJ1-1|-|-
CASSLEVSRQNTEAFF
TGTGCCAGCAGCTTAGAGGTTTCGCGGCAGAACACTGAAGCTTTCTTT
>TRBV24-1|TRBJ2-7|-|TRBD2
CATSDPTSGRIHEQYF
TGTGCCACCAGTGACCCCACTAGCGGGAGGATCCACGAGCAGTACTTC
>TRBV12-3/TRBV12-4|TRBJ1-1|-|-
CASIATEAFF
TGTGCCAGCATAGCCACTGAAGCTTTCTTT
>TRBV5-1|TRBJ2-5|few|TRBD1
CASSLDPGQGKETQYF
TGCGCCAGCAGCTTAGACCCGGGACAGGGGAAGGAGACCCAGTACTTC
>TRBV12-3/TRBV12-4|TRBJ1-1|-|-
CASSLVLMSGKNTEAFF
TGTGCCAGCAGTTTAGTATTAATGTCGGGAAAGAACACTGAAGCTTTCTTT
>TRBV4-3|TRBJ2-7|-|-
CASSQTFPGGYEQYF
TGCGCCAGCAGCCAAACATTCCCGGGTGGATACGAGCAGTACTTC
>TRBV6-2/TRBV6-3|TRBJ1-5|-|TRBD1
CASSYTGGSNQPQHF
TGTGCCAGCAGTTATACAGGGGGGAGTAATCAGCCCCAGCATTTT
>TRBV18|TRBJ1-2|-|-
CASSQDGANYGYTF
TGTGCCAGCTCACAGGACGGCGCTAACTATGGCTACACCTTC
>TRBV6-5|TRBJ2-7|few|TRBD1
CASSYSSSRGPYEQYF
TGTGCCAGCAGTTACTCCTCTTCGAGGGGGCCCTACGAGCAGTACTTC
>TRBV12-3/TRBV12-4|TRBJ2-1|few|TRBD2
CASSINPSRGGYNEQFF
TGTGCCAGCAGTATCAATCCCTCGCGGGGGGGCTACAATGAGCAGTTCTTC
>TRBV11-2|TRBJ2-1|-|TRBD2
CASTARTSGTSYNEQFF
TGTGCCAGCACTGCGAGGACTAGCGGGACCTCCTACAATGAGCAGTTCTTC
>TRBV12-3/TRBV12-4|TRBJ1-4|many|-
CASSLPREKLFF
TGTGCCAGCAGTCTCCCTCGGGAAAAACTGTTTTTT
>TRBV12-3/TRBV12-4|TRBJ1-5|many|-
CPAPQPQHF
TGTCCCGCGCCTCAGCCCCAGCATTTT
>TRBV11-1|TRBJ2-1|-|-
CASSLVTFRDTKGNEQFF
TGTGCCAGCAGCTTAGTAACTTTCCGGGACACAAAAGGTAATGAGCAGTTCTTC